A selection of T cell receptor beta chains follows, all from one sample in a study of molecular identifiers for immune sequencing clone quantification. One entry per CDR3 protein, called by TCRdb with MiXCR from the PCR reads. The sample shows about 510,000 distinct CDR3 sequences, around 21% of them seen only once. Specimen: naive CD8+ T cells from blood, with Jurkat cell RNA spiked in. Receptors were obtained from a human donor in good health. Some libraries in this study had Jurkat cell RNA spiked in. Each CDR3 is given with its conserved first and last residue. D genes are given only for firm matches. Not all rows give a size; the values are once, few, many and, for expanded clones, a class.

>TRBJ2-7|14|TRBV12-3/TRBV12-4|.|.
TGTGCCAGCAGGGGGACCGCCCTCTCCTACGAGCAGTACTTC
CASRGTALSYEQYF
>TRBJ2-5|13|TRBV6-1|.|.
TGTGCCAGCAGTGATTCGACATCTTGGACCCAGTACTTC
CASSDSTSWTQYF
>TRBJ1-2|16|TRBV6-5|TRBD1|.
TGTGCCAGCAGTTACAGGGCAGGGGGAGTTAACTATGGCTACACCTTC
CASSYRAGGVNYGYTF
>TRBJ2-1|17|TRBV29-1|.|.
TGCAGCGTTGAATTCGGGGGGCGCGTGATCAATGTCAATGAGCGGTTCTTC
CSVEFGGRVINVNERFF
>TRBJ1-2|16|TRBV28|.|.
TGTGCCAGCAGCTGGGGCATACTTTCCCCTGGCTATGGCTACACCTTC
CASSWGILSPGYGYTF
>TRBJ2-5|14|TRBV30|.|.
TGTGCCTGGAGTGTAGGTTCCGGGTTTGAGACCCAGTACTTC
CAWSVGSGFETQYF
>TRBJ2-3|15|TRBV9|TRBD2|many
TGTGCCAGCAGCCAAGCGGGAGTTAGCACAGATACGCAGTATTTT
CASSQAGVSTDTQYF
>TRBJ2-7|18|TRBV29-1|TRBD1|.
TGCAGCGTTGTGGGGGTCCCGGGACAGGGGGCGGATAAGTTCGGGCAGTACTTC
CSVVGVPGQGADKFGQYF
>TRBJ2-1|12|TRBV20-1|.|.
TGCAGTGCTAGCGGGCGGTACAATGAGCAGTTCTTC
CSASGRYNEQFF
>TRBJ2-5|20|TRBV13|.|few
TGTGCCAGCAGCGCATCCGGGACGACCACGGTCGGACGAGCCCAAGAGACCCAGTACTTC
CASSASGTTTVGRAQETQYF
>TRBJ2-2|15|TRBV3-2|.|.
TGTGCCAGCAGCCAAGAATATCCAAGCTCCGGGGAGCTGTTTTTT
CASSQEYPSSGELFF
>TRBJ2-7|15|TRBV6-5|TRBD2|.
TGTGCCAGCAGTTTTGGAGTAGCGGGGGCCTACGAGCAGTACTTC
CASSFGVAGAYEQYF
>TRBJ2-7|15|TRBV25-1|.|many
TGTGCCAGCAGTGATTTTGGGGACATTGACTACGAGCAGTACTTC
CASSDFGDIDYEQYF
>TRBJ1-3|14|TRBV4-3|.|.
TGCGCCAGCAGCCAAGACGTCTCTGGAAACACCATATATTTT
CASSQDVSGNTIYF
>TRBJ2-1|17|TRBV5-6|.|.
TGTGCCAGCAGCTTGAAGGGGGGGCTAGCAAAGGGGGATGAGCAGTTCTTC
CASSLKGGLAKGDEQFF
>TRBJ2-3|16|TRBV9|.|.
TGTGCCAGCAGCGTAGTTGAGGGGCCTTCGACAGATACGCAGTATTTT
CASSVVEGPSTDTQYF
>TRBJ1-6|15|TRBV4-2|.|many
TGTGCCAGCAGCCAAGAAGCCAGCTATAATTCACCCCTCCACTTT
CASSQEASYNSPLHF
>TRBJ2-1|14|TRBV12-3/TRBV12-4|.|.
TGTGCCAGCAGTTTACGTCAGGGTAAGGGTGAGCAGTTCTTC
CASSLRQGKGEQFF
>TRBJ2-4|12|TRBV30|.|many
TGTGCCTGGAGTGTAGGAGAAAACATTCAGTACTTC
CAWSVGENIQYF
>TRBJ2-1|16|TRBV15|TRBD1|.
TGTGCCACCAGAAGAGAGGCAGGGGGTTACTGGAATGAGCAGTTCTTC
CATRREAGGYWNEQFF
>TRBJ2-3|13|TRBV4-3|.|many
TGCGCCAGCAGCTTTAAGGGGACAGATACGCAGTATTTT
CASSFKGTDTQYF
>TRBJ2-2|13|TRBV24-1|.|many
TGTGCCACCAGCGCCCTACGCACCGGGGAGCTGTTTTTT
CATSALRTGELFF
>TRBJ2-3|14|TRBV27|TRBD2|many
TGTGCCAGCAGGGCGTTAGCGGGGCCGGATACGCAGTATTTT
CASRALAGPDTQYF
>TRBJ2-7|14|TRBV12-3/TRBV12-4|.|.
TGTGCCAGCAGTTTCGCGGGACTGACCTACGAGCAGTACTTC
CASSFAGLTYEQYF